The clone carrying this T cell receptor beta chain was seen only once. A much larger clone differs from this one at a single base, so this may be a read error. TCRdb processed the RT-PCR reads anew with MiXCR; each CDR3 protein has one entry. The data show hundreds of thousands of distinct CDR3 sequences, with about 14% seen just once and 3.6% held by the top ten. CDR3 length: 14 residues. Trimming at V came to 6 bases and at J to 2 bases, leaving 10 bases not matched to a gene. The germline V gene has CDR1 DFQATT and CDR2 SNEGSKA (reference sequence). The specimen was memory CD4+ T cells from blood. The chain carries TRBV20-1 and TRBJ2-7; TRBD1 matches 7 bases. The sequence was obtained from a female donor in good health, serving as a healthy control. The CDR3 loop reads CSAFLGGSPYEQYF. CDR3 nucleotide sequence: TGCAGTGCCTTCCTAGGGGGCAGCCCCTACGAGCAGTACTTC.